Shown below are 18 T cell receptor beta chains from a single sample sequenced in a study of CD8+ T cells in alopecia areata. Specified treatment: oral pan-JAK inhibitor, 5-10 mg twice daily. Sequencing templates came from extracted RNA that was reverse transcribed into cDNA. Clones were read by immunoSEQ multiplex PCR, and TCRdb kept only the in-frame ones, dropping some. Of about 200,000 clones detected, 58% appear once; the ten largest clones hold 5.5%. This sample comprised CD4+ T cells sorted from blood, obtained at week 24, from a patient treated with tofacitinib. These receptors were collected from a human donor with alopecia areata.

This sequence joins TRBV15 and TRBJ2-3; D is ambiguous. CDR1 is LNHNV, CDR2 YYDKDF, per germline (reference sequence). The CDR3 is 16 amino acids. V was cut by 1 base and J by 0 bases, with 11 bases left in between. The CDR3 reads CATSRGEEYSTDTQYF. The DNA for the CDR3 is TGTGCCACCAGCAGAGGCGAGGAGTATAGCACAGATACGCAGTATTTT.

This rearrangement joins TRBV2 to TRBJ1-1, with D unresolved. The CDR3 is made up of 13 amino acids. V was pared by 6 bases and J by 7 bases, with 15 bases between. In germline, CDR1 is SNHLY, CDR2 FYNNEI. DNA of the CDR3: TGTGCCAGCAGAGATAATAACGACGGTGAAGCTTTCTTT. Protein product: CASRDNNDGEAFF.

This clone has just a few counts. The CDR3 loop reads CASSYSLVLANEQFF. The CDR3 DNA reads TGTGCCAGCAGTTACTCGTTAGTCCTTGCAAATGAGCAGTTCTTC. The chain carries TRBV6-5 and TRBJ2-1, with D uncertain. CDR3 length: 15 amino acids. V shed 0 bases and J shed 7 bases, with 13 bases lying between them. CDR1 and CDR2 from the germline V gene are MNHEY and SVGAGI.

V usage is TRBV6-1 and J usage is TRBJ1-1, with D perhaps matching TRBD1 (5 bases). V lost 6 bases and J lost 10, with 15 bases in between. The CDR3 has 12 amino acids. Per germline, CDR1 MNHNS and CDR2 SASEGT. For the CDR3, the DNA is TGTGCCAGCAGGCCCATGGGGAGGGGAGCTTTCTTT. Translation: CASRPMGRGAFF.

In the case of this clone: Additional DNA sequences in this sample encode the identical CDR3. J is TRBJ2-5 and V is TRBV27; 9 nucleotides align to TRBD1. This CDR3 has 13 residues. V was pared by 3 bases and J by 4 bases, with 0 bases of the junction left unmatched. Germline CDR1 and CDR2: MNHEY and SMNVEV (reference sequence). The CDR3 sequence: CASSLTGGETQYF. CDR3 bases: TGTGCCAGCAGTTTGACAGGGGGAGAGACCCAGTACTTC.

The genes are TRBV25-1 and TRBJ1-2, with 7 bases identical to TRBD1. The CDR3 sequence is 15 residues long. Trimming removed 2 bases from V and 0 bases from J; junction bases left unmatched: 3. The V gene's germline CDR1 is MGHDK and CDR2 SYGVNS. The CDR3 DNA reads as TGTGCCAGCAGTGAAGACAGGGTGGCTAACTATGGCTACACCTTC. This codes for CASSEDRVANYGYTF.

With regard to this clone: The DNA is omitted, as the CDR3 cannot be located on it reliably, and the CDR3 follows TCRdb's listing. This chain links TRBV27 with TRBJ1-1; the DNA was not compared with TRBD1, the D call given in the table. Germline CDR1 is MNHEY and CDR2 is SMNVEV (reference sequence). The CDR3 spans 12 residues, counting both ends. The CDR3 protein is CASSTSTGEAFF.

The CDR3 nucleotides read TGTGCCAGCAGCGTATTGGTCCCCGGAATGGGCACCGGGGAGCTGTTTTTT. Its protein is CASSVLVPGMGTGELFF. V usage is TRBV9 and J usage is TRBJ2-2; D is unclear. CDR3 length: 17 residues. V gave up 1 base and J gave up 4 bases, with 17 bases separating them. CDR1 and CDR2 (germline): SGDLS, YYNGEE.

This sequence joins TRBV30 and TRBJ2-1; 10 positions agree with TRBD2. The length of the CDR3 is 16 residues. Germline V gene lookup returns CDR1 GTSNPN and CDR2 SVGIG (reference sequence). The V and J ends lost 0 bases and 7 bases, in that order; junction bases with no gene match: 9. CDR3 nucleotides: TGTGCCTGGAGTGTGTTAGCGGGAGGTCCGGGAAATGAGCAGTTCTTC. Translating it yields CAWSVLAGGPGNEQFF.

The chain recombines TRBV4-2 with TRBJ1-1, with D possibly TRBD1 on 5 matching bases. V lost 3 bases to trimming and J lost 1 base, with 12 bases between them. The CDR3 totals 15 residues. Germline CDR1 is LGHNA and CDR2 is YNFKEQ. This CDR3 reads CASSHAGTENTEAFF. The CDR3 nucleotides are TGTGCCAGCAGCCATGCCGGGACTGAGAACACTGAAGCTTTCTTT.

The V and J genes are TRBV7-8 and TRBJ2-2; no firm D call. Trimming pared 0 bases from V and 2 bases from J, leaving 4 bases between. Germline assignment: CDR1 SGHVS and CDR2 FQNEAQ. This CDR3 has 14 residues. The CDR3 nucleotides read TGTGCCAGCAGCTTAGCCCTTAACACCGGGGAGCTGTTTTTT. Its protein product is CASSLALNTGELFF.

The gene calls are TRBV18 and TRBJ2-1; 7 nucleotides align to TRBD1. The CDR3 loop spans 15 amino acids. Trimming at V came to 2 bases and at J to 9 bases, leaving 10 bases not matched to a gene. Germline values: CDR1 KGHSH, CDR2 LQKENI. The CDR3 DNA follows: TGTGCCAGCTCACCATGGCAGGGGGAACACATTGAGCAGTTCTTC. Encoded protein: CASSPWQGEHIEQFF.

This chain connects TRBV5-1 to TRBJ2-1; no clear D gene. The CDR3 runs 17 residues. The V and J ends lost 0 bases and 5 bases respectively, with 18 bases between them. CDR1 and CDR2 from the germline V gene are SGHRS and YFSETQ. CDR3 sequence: CASSLAPGLGGNNEQFF. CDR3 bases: TGCGCCAGCAGCTTGGCCCCCGGGTTGGGCGGTAACAATGAGCAGTTCTTC.

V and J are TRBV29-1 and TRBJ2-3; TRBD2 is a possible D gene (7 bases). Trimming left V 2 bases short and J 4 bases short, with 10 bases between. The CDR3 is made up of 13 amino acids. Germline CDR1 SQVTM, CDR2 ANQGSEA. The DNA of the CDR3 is TGCAGCGTTGAAAAGGGGGGGTCAGATACGCAGTATTTT. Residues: CSVEKGGSDTQYF.

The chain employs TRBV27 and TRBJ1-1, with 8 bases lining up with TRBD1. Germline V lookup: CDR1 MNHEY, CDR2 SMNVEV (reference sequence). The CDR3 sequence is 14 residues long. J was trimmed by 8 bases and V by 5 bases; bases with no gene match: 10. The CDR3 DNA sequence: TGTGCCAGCAGTACGCGGACAGGGCCAGAGGAAGCTTTCTTT. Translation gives CASSTRTGPEEAFF.

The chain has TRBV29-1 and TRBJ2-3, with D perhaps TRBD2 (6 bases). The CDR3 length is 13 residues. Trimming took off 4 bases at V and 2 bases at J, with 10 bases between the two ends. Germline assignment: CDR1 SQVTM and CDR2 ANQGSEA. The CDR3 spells CSVARGLTDTQYF. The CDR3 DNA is TGCAGCGTTGCAAGGGGACTCACAGATACGCAGTATTTT.

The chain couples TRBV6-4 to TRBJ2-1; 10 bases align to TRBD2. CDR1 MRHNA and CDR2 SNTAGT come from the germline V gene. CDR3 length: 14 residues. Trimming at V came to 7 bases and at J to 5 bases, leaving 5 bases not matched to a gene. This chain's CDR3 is CASKLAGAHNEQFF. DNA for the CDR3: TGTGCCAGCAAGCTAGCGGGGGCCCACAATGAGCAGTTCTTC.

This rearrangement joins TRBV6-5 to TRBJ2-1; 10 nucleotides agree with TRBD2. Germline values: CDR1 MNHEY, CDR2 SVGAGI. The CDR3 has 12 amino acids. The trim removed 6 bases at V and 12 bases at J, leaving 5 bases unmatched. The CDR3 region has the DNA TGTGCCAGCAGCAGAAGCGGGAGGGCGCAGTTCTTC. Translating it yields CASSRSGRAQFF.